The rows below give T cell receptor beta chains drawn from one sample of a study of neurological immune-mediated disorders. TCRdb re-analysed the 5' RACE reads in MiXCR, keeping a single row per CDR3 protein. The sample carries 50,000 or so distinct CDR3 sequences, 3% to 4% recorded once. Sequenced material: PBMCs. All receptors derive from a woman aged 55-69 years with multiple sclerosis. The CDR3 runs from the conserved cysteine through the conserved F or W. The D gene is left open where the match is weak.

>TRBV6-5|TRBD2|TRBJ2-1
CASSYVGLAGAIEQFF
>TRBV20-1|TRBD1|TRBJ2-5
CSASLTDRAIETQYF
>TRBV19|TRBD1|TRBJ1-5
CSSSPSVTGFDQPQHF
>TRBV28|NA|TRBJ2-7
CASSSVGLSSYEQYF
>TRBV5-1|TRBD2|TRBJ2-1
CASSTTVAGGYNEQFF
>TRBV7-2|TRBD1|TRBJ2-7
CASSVPGQGAGYEQYF
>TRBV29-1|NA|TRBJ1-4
CSVETDGEKLFF
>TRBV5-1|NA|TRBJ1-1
CASSFPGNTEAFF
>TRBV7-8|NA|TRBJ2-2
CASSLVGELFF
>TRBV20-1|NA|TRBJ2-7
CSARDFRGRFDYEQYF
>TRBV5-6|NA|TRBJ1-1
CASSTISDHTEAFF
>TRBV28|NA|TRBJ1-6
CASQGENNSPLHF
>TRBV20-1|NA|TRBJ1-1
CSARDPSQFIHEAFF
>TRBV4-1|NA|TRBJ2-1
CASSPSLGGYNEQFF
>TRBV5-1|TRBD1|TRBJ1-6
CASSSRDSSYSPLHF
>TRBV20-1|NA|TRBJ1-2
CSAISGAVRGYTF
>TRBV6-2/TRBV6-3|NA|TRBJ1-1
CASSEQGGGEAFF
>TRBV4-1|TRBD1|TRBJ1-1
CASRLEQGGATEAFF
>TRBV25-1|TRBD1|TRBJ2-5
CASSDHREDRVWATQYF
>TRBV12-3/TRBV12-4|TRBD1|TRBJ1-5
CASSRTGSNQPQHF
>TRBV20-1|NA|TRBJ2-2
CSARRGTGELFF
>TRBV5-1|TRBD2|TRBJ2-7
CASKFSGSSYEQYF
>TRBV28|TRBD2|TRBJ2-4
CASSPPGRGRINIQYF
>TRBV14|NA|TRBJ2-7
CASSLLRSTYEQYF
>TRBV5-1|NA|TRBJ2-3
CASSLESVTDTQYF
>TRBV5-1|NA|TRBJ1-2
CASSLGSGYTF
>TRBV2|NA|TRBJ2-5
CASSPRETQYF
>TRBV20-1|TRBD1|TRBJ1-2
CSARDREGAGQSYGYTF
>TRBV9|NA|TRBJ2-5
CASSGGAWETQYF
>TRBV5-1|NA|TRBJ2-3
CASSLAMVDTQYF
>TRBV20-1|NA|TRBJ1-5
CSARVTDAYQPQHF
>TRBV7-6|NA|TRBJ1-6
CASRSAGTHSPLHF
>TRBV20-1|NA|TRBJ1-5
CSARNQGGSNQPQHF
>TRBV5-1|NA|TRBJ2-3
CASSSRDLTDTQYF
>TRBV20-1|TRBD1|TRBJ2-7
CSAYVTGGSYEQYF
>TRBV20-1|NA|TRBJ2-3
CSARDRIVTDTQYF
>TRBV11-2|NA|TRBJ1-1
CASSSLRAAAFF
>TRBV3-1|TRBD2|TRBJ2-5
CASSQERLAGGRRSQETQYF
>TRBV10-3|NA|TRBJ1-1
CAISESGGTNTEAFF
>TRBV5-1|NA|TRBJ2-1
CASSLWPGEQFF
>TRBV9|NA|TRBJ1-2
CASSVGNGVGRTIYGYTF
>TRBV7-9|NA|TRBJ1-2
CASSDSSTFTHGYTF
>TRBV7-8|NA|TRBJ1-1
CASSTMGSVSTEAFF
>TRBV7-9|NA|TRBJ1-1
CASSLSPSGTEAFF
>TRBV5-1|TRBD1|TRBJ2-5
CASKTGTATETQYF
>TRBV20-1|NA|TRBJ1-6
CSASPGNYNSPLHF
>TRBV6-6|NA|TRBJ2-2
CASRPQYTNTGELFF
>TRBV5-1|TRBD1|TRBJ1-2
CASSLEGQGRGYTF
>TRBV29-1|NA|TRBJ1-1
CSVEGSGHTEAFF
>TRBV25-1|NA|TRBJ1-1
CAKHRAGRDTEAFF
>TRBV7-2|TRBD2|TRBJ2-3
CASSFRAGGPDTQYF
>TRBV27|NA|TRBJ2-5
CASSLSRAQAGANQETQYF
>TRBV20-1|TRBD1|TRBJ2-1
CSARVRAGGNEQFF